Listed below are T cell receptor beta chains from one sample, sequenced in a study of T-cell reconstitution after alpha-beta-depleted transplantation in children. One entry per CDR3 protein, called by TCRdb with MiXCR from the PCR reads. The table lists approximately 500,000 distinct CDR3 sequences, over 9.5% of them singletons. The sequences come from PBMCs, collected before TCRalphabeta/CD19-depleted stem cell transplant. The receptor set was obtained from a child aged 2-15 years with inherited bone marrow failure, due to receive a stem cell transplant. Both conserved end residues are part of each CDR3. The order of the fields is CDR3 length, clone size, V gene, J gene, D gene, CDR3 protein, CDR3 DNA. The D gene is left open where the match is weak. Where a row states a size, it is once, few, many or the class of an expanded clone; other rows omit it.

15	many	TRBV12-3/TRBV12-4	TRBJ1-5	-	CASTRGDRSNQPQHF	TGTGCCAGCACCCGGGGGGATCGGAGCAATCAGCCCCAGCATTTT
14	many	TRBV7-9	TRBJ1-4	-	CASSRDGFNEKLFF	TGTGCCAGCAGCCGGGACGGGTTTAATGAAAAACTGTTTTTT
12	many	TRBV29-1	TRBJ2-7	-	CSARTDGYEQYF	TGCAGCGCCAGGACTGATGGCTACGAGCAGTACTTC
19	-	TRBV12-1	TRBJ2-6	-	CASGPVLGQWTPGANVLTF	TGTGCCAGCGGCCCGGTGCTAGGACAGTGGACGCCTGGGGCCAACGTCCTGACTTTC
17	many	TRBV14	TRBJ2-1	TRBD2	CASSQMASGRVYNEQFF	TGTGCCAGCAGCCAAATGGCTAGCGGGAGAGTTTACAATGAGCAGTTCTTC
12	many	TRBV28	TRBJ2-7	-	CASSEQGGEQYF	TGTGCCAGCAGTGAACAGGGTGGCGAGCAGTACTTC
11	many	TRBV24-1	TRBJ2-7	-	CATSELYEQYF	TGTGCCACCAGTGAGCTTTACGAGCAGTACTTC
13	many	TRBV7-2	TRBJ2-1	-	CASSWRLDNEQFF	TGTGCCAGCAGCTGGAGACTAGACAATGAGCAGTTCTTC
12	many	TRBV29-1	TRBJ1-1	-	CSGTYGWHEAFF	TGCAGCGGGACATACGGCTGGCATGAAGCTTTCTTT
15	many	TRBV5-1	TRBJ1-1	-	CASSLGFTENTEAFF	TGCGCCAGCAGCTTGGGATTCACCGAGAACACTGAAGCTTTCTTT
14	many	TRBV19	TRBJ1-2	-	CASSTSTGYYGYTF	TGTGCCAGTAGTACGTCGACAGGATACTATGGCTACACCTTC
15	many	TRBV27	TRBJ2-7	-	CASRTRPDSVYEQYF	TGTGCCAGCAGAACGAGGCCTGATTCCGTGTACGAGCAGTACTTC
13	-	TRBV29-1	TRBJ2-5	-	CSVDRQGSETQYF	TGCAGCGTTGACCGGCAGGGGTCTGAGACCCAGTACTTC
15	many	TRBV7-9	TRBJ1-3	-	CASSLTGRSGNTIYF	TGTGCCAGCAGCTTAACAGGGCGCTCTGGAAACACCATATATTTT
14	many	TRBV27	TRBJ2-7	-	CASRPGRTSYEQYF	TGTGCCAGCAGGCCGGGACGTACTTCCTACGAGCAGTACTTC